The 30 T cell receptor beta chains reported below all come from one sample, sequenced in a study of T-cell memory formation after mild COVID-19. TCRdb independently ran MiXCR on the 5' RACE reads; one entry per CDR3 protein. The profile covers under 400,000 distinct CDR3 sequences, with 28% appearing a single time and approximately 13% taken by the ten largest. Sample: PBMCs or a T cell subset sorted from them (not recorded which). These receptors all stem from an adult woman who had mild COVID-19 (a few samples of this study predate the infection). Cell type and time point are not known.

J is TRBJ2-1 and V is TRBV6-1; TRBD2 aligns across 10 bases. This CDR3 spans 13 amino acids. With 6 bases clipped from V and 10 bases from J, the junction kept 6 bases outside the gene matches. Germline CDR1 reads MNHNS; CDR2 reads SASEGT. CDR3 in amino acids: CASRTPSGGEQFF. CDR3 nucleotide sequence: TGTGCCAGCAGAACGCCTAGCGGGGGCGAGCAGTTCTTC.

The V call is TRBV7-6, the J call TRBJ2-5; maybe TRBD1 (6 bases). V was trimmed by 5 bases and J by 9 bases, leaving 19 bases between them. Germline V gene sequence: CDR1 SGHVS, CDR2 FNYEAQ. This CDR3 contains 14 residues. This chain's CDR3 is CASSPETLGAAQYF. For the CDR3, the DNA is TGTGCCAGCAGCCCGGAGACATTGGGGGCAGCCCAGTACTTC.

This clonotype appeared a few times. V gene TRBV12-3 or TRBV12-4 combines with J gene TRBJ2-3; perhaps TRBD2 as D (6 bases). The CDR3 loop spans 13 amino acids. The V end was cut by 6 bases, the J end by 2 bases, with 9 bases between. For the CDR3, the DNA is TGTGCCAGCAGACCGGGAGCCACAGATACGCAGTATTTT. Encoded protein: CASRPGATDTQYF.

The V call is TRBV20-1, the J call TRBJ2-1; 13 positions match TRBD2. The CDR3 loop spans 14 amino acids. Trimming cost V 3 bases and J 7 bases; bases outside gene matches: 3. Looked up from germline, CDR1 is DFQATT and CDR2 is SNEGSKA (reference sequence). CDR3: CSASRTSGRNEQFF. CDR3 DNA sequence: TGCAGTGCTAGTCGGACTAGCGGGAGAAATGAGCAGTTCTTC.

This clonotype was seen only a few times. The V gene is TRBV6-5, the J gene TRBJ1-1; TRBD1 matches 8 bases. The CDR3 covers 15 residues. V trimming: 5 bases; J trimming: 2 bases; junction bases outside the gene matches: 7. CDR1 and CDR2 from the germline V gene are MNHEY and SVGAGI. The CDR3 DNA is TGTGCCAGCAGTCGCACAGGGGGTCTTAACACTGAAGCTTTCTTT. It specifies CASSRTGGLNTEAFF.

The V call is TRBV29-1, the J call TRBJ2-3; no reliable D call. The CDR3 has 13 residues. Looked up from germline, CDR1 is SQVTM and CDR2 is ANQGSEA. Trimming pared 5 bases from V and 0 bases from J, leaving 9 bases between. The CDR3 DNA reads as TGCAGCGTTTTGGTCGGGAGCACAGATACGCAGTATTTT. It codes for CSVLVGSTDTQYF.

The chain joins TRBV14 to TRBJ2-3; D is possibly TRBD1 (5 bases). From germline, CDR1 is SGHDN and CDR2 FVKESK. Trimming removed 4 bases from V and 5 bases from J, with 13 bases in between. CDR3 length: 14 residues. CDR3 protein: CASSRPTDRDTQYF. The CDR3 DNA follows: TGTGCCAGCAGCCGGCCCACTGACAGAGATACGCAGTATTTT.

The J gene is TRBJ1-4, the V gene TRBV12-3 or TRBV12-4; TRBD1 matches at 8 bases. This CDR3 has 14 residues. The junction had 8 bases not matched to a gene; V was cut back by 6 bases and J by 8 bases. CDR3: CASSDGQGWEKLFF. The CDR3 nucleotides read TGTGCCAGCAGCGATGGACAGGGTTGGGAAAAACTGTTTTTT.

CDR3 DNA: TGTGCCAGCAGCGACAGTGGTGTGGACAAAAACATTCAGTACTTC. Translation gives CASSDSGVDKNIQYF. V and J are TRBV12-3 or TRBV12-4 and TRBJ2-4; maybe TRBD1 (5 bases). CDR3 length equals 15 residues. V gave up 6 bases and J gave up 3 bases, with 15 bases separating them.

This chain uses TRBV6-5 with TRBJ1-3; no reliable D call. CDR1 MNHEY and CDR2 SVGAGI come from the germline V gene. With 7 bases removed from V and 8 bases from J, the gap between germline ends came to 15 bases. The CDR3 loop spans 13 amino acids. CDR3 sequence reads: CASTLTPGDTIYF. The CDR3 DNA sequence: TGTGCCAGCACTCTCACCCCCGGGGACACCATATATTTT.

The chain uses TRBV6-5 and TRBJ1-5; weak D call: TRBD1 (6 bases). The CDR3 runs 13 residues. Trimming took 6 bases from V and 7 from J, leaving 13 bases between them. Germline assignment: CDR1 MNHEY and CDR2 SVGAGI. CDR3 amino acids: CASRRSGDQPQHF. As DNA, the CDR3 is TGTGCCAGCAGACGGTCAGGGGACCAGCCCCAGCATTTT.

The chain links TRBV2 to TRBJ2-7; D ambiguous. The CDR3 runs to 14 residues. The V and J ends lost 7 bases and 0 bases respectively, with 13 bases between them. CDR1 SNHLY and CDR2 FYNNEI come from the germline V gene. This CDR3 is CASTVRRSSYEQYF. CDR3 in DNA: TGTGCCAGCACGGTGCGGCGGAGCTCCTACGAGCAGTACTTC.

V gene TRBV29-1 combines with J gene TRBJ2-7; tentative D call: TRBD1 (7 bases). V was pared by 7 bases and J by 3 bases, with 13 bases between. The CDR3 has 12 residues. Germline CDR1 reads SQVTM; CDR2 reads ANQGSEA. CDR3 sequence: CSARRDSYEQYF. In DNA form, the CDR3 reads TGCAGCGCGAGGAGGGACAGCTACGAGCAGTACTTC.

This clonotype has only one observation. In DNA, the CDR3 is TGCAGTGCTAGTGTCGGGGGTAGCACAGATACGCAGTATTTT. It yields the protein CSASVGGSTDTQYF. This sequence joins TRBV20-1 and TRBJ2-3; perhaps TRBD2 as D (6 bases). V lost 3 bases to trimming and J lost 0 bases, with 10 bases between them. The CDR3 extends over 14 amino acids. The germline gives CDR1 DFQATT, CDR2 SNEGSKA (reference sequence).

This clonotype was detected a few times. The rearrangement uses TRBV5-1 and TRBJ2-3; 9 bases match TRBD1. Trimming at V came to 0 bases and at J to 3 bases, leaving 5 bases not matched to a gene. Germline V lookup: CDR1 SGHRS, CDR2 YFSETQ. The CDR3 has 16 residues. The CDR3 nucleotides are TGCGCCAGCAGCTTGGTGCGGGACAGGGTGACAGATACGCAGTATTTT. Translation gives CASSLVRDRVTDTQYF.

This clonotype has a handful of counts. The CDR3 nucleotides are TGTGCCAGCAGTGATGGAACAGCTACCTACGAGCAGTACTTC. Its protein product is CASSDGTATYEQYF. The genes are TRBV2 and TRBJ2-7; D gene unclear. V was pared by 3 bases and J by 2 bases, with 11 bases between. The germline gives CDR1 SNHLY, CDR2 FYNNEI. The CDR3 is 14 residues long.

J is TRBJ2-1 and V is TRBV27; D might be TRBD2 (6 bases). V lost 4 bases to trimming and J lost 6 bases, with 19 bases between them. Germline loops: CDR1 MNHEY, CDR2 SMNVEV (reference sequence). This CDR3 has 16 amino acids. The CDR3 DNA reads TGTGCCAGCAGTTACCCCGGGCGGGACTTTATCAATGAGCAGTTCTTC. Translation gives CASSYPGRDFINEQFF.

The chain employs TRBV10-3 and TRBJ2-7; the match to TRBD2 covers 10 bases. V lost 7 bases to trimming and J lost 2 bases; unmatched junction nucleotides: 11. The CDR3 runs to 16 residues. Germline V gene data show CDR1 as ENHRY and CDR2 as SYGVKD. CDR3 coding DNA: TGTGCCATCACCCACGAGACTAGCGGGCCTACCTACGAGCAGTACTTC. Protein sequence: CAITHETSGPTYEQYF.

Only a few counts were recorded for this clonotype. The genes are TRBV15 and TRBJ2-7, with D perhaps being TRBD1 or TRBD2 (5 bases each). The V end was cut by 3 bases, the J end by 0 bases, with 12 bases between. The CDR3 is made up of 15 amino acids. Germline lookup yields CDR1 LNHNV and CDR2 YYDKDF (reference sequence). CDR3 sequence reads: CATSRVGDGSYEQYF. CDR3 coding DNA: TGTGCCACCAGCAGGGTCGGGGACGGCTCCTACGAGCAGTACTTC.

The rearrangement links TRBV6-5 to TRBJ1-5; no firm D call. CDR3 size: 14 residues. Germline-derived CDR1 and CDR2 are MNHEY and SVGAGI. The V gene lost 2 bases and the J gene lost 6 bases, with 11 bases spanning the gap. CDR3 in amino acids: CASSYPGEGQPQHF. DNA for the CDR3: TGTGCCAGCAGTTACCCCGGGGAGGGTCAGCCCCAGCATTTT.

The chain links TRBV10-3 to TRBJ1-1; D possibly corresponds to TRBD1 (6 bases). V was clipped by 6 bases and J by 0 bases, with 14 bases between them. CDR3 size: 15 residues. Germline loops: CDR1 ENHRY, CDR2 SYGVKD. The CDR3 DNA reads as TGTGCCATCAGGGGAGGACAGAAAATGAACACTGAAGCTTTCTTT. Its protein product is CAIRGGQKMNTEAFF.

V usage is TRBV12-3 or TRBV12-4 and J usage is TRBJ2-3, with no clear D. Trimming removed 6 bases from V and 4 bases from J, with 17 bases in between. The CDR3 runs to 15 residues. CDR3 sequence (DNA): TGTGCCAGCAGCGCTGGAGCTACCTCCCCAGATACGCAGTATTTT. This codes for CASSAGATSPDTQYF.

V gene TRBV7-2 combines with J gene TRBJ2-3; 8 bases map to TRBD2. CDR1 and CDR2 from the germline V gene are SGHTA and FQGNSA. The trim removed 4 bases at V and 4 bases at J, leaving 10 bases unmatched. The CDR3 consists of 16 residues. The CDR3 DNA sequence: TGTGCCAGCAGCTACCCCCCGGGAGGGTCCCCAGATACGCAGTATTTT. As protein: CASSYPPGGSPDTQYF.

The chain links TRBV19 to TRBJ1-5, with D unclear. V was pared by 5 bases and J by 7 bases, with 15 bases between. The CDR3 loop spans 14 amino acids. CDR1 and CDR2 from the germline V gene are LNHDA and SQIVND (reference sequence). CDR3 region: CASSPQRPGQPQHF. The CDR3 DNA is TGTGCCAGTAGTCCCCAGAGGCCGGGCCAGCCCCAGCATTTT.

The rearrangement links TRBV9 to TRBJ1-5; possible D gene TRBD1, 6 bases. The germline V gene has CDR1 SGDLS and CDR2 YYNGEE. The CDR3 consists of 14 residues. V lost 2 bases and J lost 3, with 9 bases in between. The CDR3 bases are TGTGCCAGCAGCGTGGGGGGCACCAATCAGCCCCAGCATTTT. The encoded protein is CASSVGGTNQPQHF.

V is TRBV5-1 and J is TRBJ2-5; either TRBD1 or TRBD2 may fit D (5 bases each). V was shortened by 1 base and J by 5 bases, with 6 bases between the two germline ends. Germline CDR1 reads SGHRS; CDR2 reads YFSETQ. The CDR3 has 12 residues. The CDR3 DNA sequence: TGCGCCAGCAGCTTGTGGGGGGAGACCCAGTACTTC. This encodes CASSLWGETQYF.

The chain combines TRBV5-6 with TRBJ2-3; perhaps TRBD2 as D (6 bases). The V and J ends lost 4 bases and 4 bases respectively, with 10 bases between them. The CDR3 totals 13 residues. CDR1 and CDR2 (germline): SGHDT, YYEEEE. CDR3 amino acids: CASSPGLADTQYF. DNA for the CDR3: TGTGCCAGCAGCCCGGGACTCGCAGATACGCAGTATTTT.

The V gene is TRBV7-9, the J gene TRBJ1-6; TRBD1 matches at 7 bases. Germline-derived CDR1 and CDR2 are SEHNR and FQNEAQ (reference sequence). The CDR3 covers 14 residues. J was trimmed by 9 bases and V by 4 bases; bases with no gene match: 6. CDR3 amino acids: CASSSGQDGSPLHF. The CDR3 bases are TGTGCCAGCAGCTCAGGACAGGACGGTTCACCCCTCCACTTT.

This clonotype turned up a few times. CDR3 sequence (DNA): TGCAGCGTTGAGAGCCCGGGGAGGGGAGAGACCCAGTACTTC. This encodes CSVESPGRGETQYF. The rearrangement joins TRBV29-1 to TRBJ2-5; TRBD2 agrees at 7 bases. The CDR3 covers 14 residues. Germline values: CDR1 SQVTM, CDR2 ANQGSEA. V shed 3 bases and J 4 bases; nucleotides not matched to a gene: 8.

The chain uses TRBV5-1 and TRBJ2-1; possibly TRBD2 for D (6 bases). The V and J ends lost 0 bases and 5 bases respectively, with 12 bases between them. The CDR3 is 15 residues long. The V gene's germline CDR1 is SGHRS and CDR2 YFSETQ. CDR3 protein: CASSLGPGVNNEQFF. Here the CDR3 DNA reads TGCGCCAGCAGCTTGGGACCGGGGGTGAACAATGAGCAGTTCTTC.